This passage covers 27 T cell receptor beta chains from one sample sequenced in a study of cytomegalovirus exposure and HLA in healthy donors. It was with 60 Vbeta and 13 Jbeta primers that the PCR ran. Repertoires were generated with immunoSEQ multiplex PCR, while TCRdb's copy carries only in-frame clones and drops some. Among under 150,000 clones listed, over 70% were seen once. Sequencing was done on a sample of PBMCs. These receptors were obtained from a middle-aged woman in good health and CMV-seronegative.

The V and J genes are TRBV27 and TRBJ1-5, with 11 nucleotides matching TRBD1. With V trimmed by 2 bases and J by 6 bases, 6 bases remained unmatched. The V gene's germline CDR1 is MNHEY and CDR2 SMNVEV (reference sequence). CDR3 size: 16 residues. CDR3: CASSLEAGTGGQPQHF. The CDR3 nucleotides are TGTGCCAGCAGTTTAGAGGCCGGGACAGGGGGTCAGCCCCAGCATTTT.

The chain has TRBV30 and TRBJ1-5; D perhaps matches TRBD1 (5 bases). The V and J ends lost 8 bases and 2 bases respectively, with 10 bases between them. Germline CDR1 and CDR2: GTSNPN and SVGIG (reference sequence). The CDR3 contains 12 residues. The CDR3 nucleotides read TGTGCCACAACAGGAGGCAATCAGCCCCAGCATTTT. As protein: CATTGGNQPQHF.

V and J are TRBV5-4 and TRBJ2-5; D is possibly TRBD1 (5 bases). Germline loops: CDR1 SGHNT, CDR2 YYREEE (reference sequence). The CDR3 is 14 residues long. The V and J ends lost 0 bases and 1 base respectively, with 7 bases between them. Written as DNA, the CDR3 is TGTGCCAGCAGCTTGGGACAGCTCCAAGAGACCCAGTACTTC. Encoded protein: CASSLGQLQETQYF.

This clone was counted a single time. The gene calls are TRBV6-1 and TRBJ2-3; D gene ambiguous. CDR3 length equals 15 residues. V dropped 3 bases and J dropped 3 bases, with 13 bases sitting between them. CDR1 MNHNS and CDR2 SASEGT come from the germline V gene. CDR3: CASSDRQFSTDTQYF. Written as DNA, the CDR3 is TGTGCCAGCAGTGACCGTCAGTTCTCAACAGATACGCAGTATTTT.

V and J are TRBV7-2 and TRBJ2-1; 10 nucleotides line up with TRBD2. Germline V gene sequence: CDR1 SGHTA, CDR2 FQGNSA. With V trimmed by 8 bases and J by 5 bases, 9 bases remained unmatched. This CDR3 is built from 15 residues. CDR3 loop: CASPPGTSDHNEQFF. CDR3 coding DNA: TGTGCCAGCCCCCCCGGGACTAGCGACCACAATGAGCAGTTCTTC.

A remark on this clone: A read error may account for a junction end that differs from germline. The chain recombines TRBV10-3 with TRBJ2-6; D possibly corresponds to TRBD2 (6 bases). CDR3 length: 16 residues. Germline CDR1 reads ENHRY; CDR2 reads SYGVKD. The CDR3 nucleotides read TGTGCCATCATCGAGAGCCTGGTTGGCGGGGCCAACGGCCTGACTTTC. This codes for CAIIESLVGGANGLTF.

This clone came up a few times. The chain combines TRBV6-5 with TRBJ2-3, with 7 bases identical to TRBD2. Trimming cost V 6 bases and J 6 bases; bases outside gene matches: 12. This CDR3 contains 15 residues. Per germline, CDR1 MNHEY and CDR2 SVGAGI. CDR3 sequence: CASSPGTTLWDTQYF. CDR3 nucleotide sequence: TGTGCCAGCAGCCCCGGGACTACCCTATGGGATACGCAGTATTTT.

The gene calls are TRBV10-1 and TRBJ2-5, with 7 bases identical to TRBD1. Matching the DNA end better, TRBJ2-7 makes the J call doubtful. This CDR3 contains 13 residues. From germline, CDR1 is WNHNN and CDR2 SYGVQD (reference sequence). CDR3 in DNA: TGCGCCAGCAGTGAAGCAGGGGGCTACGAGCAGTACTTC. This translates into CASSEAGGYEQYF.

This clone showed up just a few times. The rearrangement links TRBV7-9 to TRBJ2-3; 10 nucleotides align to TRBD1. After removal of 5 bases from V and 2 bases from J, the junction contained 7 bases not matched to a gene. This CDR3 is built from 16 residues. Germline V CDR1 and CDR2: SEHNR, FQNEAQ (reference sequence). This CDR3 reads CASSPSGTGDTDTQYF. The CDR3 nucleotides are TGTGCCAGCAGCCCGTCCGGGACAGGGGACACAGATACGCAGTATTTT.

The CDR3 loop reads CASSLDPGRATNEKLFF. CDR3 DNA sequence: TGTGCCAGCAGCTTAGACCCCGGCAGGGCAACTAATGAAAAACTGTTTTTT. This chain links TRBV7-2 with TRBJ1-4, with D perhaps matching TRBD1 (5 bases). Per germline, CDR1 SGHTA and CDR2 FQGNSA. The CDR3 spans 17 residues. Trimming took off 1 base at V and 0 bases at J, with 12 bases between the two ends.

Worth noting for this clone: Likely a read error: the CDR3 ends without its conserved phenylalanine or tryptophan. The CDR3 region is CSVGDSDQPQHL. The CDR3 DNA reads TGCAGCGTTGGGGACAGTGATCAGCCCCAGCATCTT. The gene calls are TRBV29-1 and TRBJ1-5; TRBD1 aligns across 7 bases. The CDR3 consists of 12 residues. Germline CDR1 SQVTM, CDR2 ANQGSEA. Trimming removed 4 bases from V and 5 bases from J; junction bases left unmatched: 2.

The gene calls are TRBV30 and TRBJ1-1, with D perhaps TRBD1 (5 bases). The CDR3 is made up of 12 amino acids. Germline V CDR1 and CDR2: GTSNPN, SVGIG (reference sequence). Trimming left V 3 bases short and J 8 bases short, with 13 bases between. CDR3 region: CAWRTGSREAFF. CDR3 DNA sequence: TGTGCCTGGAGAACAGGTTCCCGAGAAGCTTTCTTT.

This chain uses TRBV9 with TRBJ2-3; 7 nucleotides align to TRBD2. Germline CDR1 reads SGDLS; CDR2 reads YYNGEE. This CDR3 contains 13 residues. V dropped 0 bases and J dropped 9; count of bases not matched to a gene: 4. The CDR3 spells CASSVGGGGTQYF. In DNA form, the CDR3 reads TGTGCCAGCAGCGTAGGGGGGGGAGGCACGCAGTATTTT.

This sequence joins TRBV28 and TRBJ2-7; D is uncertain. CDR3 size: 16 residues. Germline loops: CDR1 MDHEN, CDR2 SYDVKM. Deletions cut 2 bases from V and 9 bases from J, with 23 bases between. CDR3: CASSLTFDLISTGQYF. CDR3 nucleotides: TGTGCCAGCAGTTTAACATTTGACCTCATCTCTACGGGGCAGTACTTC.

V gene TRBV27 combines with J gene TRBJ1-2; 8 bases fit TRBD1. V lost 0 bases, J lost 8 bases, and 8 bases stayed unmatched. CDR1 is MNHEY and CDR2 is SMNVEV in the germline V gene (reference sequence). There are 15 residues in the CDR3. The CDR3 nucleotides are TGTGCCAGCAGTTTATCGGGACAGGCCCGGAGGGGCTACACCTTC. This sequence encodes CASSLSGQARRGYTF.

The V gene is TRBV19, the J gene TRBJ2-7, with D possibly TRBD1 on 5 matching bases. The CDR3 sequence is 14 residues long. Trimming removed 11 bases from V and 3 bases from J, with 20 bases in between. From germline, CDR1 is LNHDA and CDR2 SQIVND (reference sequence). The CDR3 DNA sequence: TGTGCCGCAAAGGGCAGGGCCTCAGTCTACGAGCAGTACTTC. As protein: CAAKGRASVYEQYF.

The V and J genes are TRBV5-4 and TRBJ2-5; 8 positions agree with TRBD2. Germline lookup yields CDR1 SGHNT and CDR2 YYREEE (reference sequence). Trimming took 7 bases from V and 5 from J; bases not matched to a gene: 10. This CDR3 is built from 14 residues. In DNA, the CDR3 is TGTGCCAGCCAACGGGGGGGCCGGGGGGAGACCCAGTACTTC. Translation: CASQRGGRGETQYF.

The gene calls are TRBV28 and TRBJ2-3; D is possibly TRBD2 (5 bases). Germline V gene sequence: CDR1 MDHEN, CDR2 SYDVKM. Trimming took off 1 base at V and 0 bases at J, with 8 bases between the two ends. This CDR3 has 15 residues. The DNA of the CDR3 is TGTGCCAGCAGTTTATATCGCGGGAGCACAGATACGCAGTATTTT. Protein sequence: CASSLYRGSTDTQYF.

This clone was detected a few times. This sequence joins TRBV25-1 and TRBJ1-1; D possibly corresponds to TRBD1 (6 bases). Deletions cut 3 bases from V and 6 bases from J, with 17 bases between. This CDR3 is built from 15 residues. The germline gives CDR1 MGHDK, CDR2 SYGVNS. CDR3 residues: CASSEPSRGAPEAFF. CDR3 nucleotides: TGTGCCAGCAGTGAGCCCTCCCGGGGGGCCCCTGAAGCTTTCTTT.

The chain recombines TRBV28 with TRBJ1-1, with D unresolved. Germline V gives CDR1 MDHEN, CDR2 SYDVKM. V was trimmed by 3 bases and J by 2 bases, leaving 7 bases between them. The CDR3 totals 13 residues. This chain's CDR3 is CASSFRLNTEAFF. In DNA form, the CDR3 reads TGTGCCAGCAGTTTTCGACTTAACACTGAAGCTTTCTTT. The complete variable domain, with remaining parts taken from reference TRBV28 and TRBJ1-1, reads DVKVTQSSRYLVKRTGEKVFLECVQDMDHENMFWYRQDPGLGLRLIYFSYDVKMKEKGDIPEGYSVSREKKERFSLILESASTNQTSMYLCASSFRLNTEAFFGQGTRLTVV.

The chain links TRBV30 to TRBJ2-1; D is possibly TRBD2 (7 bases). The CDR3 loop spans 13 amino acids. In germline, CDR1 is GTSNPN, CDR2 SVGIG (reference sequence). Trimming took off 0 bases at V and 9 bases at J, with 12 bases between the two ends. Written as DNA, the CDR3 is TGTGCCTGGAGTGTACAGGGAGGGGGTGAGCAGTTCTTC. Encoded protein: CAWSVQGGGEQFF. The whole variable domain, filled in from reference TRBV30 and TRBJ2-1, reads SQTIHQWPATLVQPVGSPLSLECTVEGTSNPNLYWYRQAAGRGLQLLFYSVGIGQISSEVPQNLSASRPQDRQFILSSKKLLLSDSGFYLCAWSVQGGGEQFFGPGTRLTVL.

This clone appeared a few times. V is TRBV11-2 and J is TRBJ1-6; D is perhaps TRBD1 (5 bases). This CDR3 contains 18 residues. The germline gives CDR1 SGHAT, CDR2 FQNNGV. The ends were cut back, 1 base at V and 1 base at J, with 14 bases in the middle. CDR3 region: CASSLGNFRGSYNSPLHF. As DNA, the CDR3 is TGTGCCAGCAGCTTAGGCAACTTTAGGGGTTCCTATAATTCACCCCTCCACTTT.

The gene calls are TRBV27 and TRBJ1-5; D may be TRBD1 (5 bases). Germline V gene lookup returns CDR1 MNHEY and CDR2 SMNVEV (reference sequence). This CDR3 comprises 17 residues. V lost 5 bases to trimming and J lost 2 bases, with 19 bases between them. The CDR3 here is CASSKMGVAGGNQPQHF. DNA for the CDR3: TGTGCCAGCAGTAAGATGGGGGTAGCGGGAGGCAATCAGCCCCAGCATTTT.

The chain employs TRBV9 and TRBJ2-2, with TRBD2 identical over 11 bases. The trim removed 4 bases at V and 4 bases at J, leaving 6 bases unmatched. The CDR3 covers 16 residues. Germline CDR1 SGDLS, CDR2 YYNGEE. CDR3 in amino acids: CASSKLGLAVTGELFF. The DNA for the CDR3 is TGTGCCAGCAGCAAGTTGGGACTAGCGGTCACCGGGGAGCTGTTTTTT.

The V gene is TRBV28, the J gene TRBJ2-5; D may be TRBD2 (6 bases). V was shortened by 2 bases and J by 5 bases, with 18 bases between the two germline ends. The length of the CDR3 is 16 residues. The germline CDR1 and CDR2 sequences are MDHEN and SYDVKM. The CDR3 DNA reads TGTGCCAGCAGTTTAGGAGGGCAGGGCCGATGGGAGACCCAGTACTTC. Its protein product is CASSLGGQGRWETQYF.

V usage is TRBV7-9 and J usage is TRBJ1-5, with TRBD1 identical over 9 bases. The CDR3 covers 14 residues. Looked up from germline, CDR1 is SEHNR and CDR2 is FQNEAQ (reference sequence). The V gene end was trimmed by 5 bases and the J gene end by 6 bases; junction bases not matched to a gene: 5. Here the CDR3 DNA reads TGTGCCAGCAGCCGCGACAGGGGGAGTCAGCCCCAGCATTTT. Its protein is CASSRDRGSQPQHF.

The chain combines TRBV19 with TRBJ1-1, with 7 bases matching TRBD1. The ends lost 8 bases at V and 0 bases at J; junction bases unmatched: 3. The germline CDR1 and CDR2 sequences are LNHDA and SQIVND (reference sequence). The CDR3 loop spans 13 amino acids. The CDR3 bases are TGTGCCAGTGGGGACAGCATGAACACTGAAGCTTTCTTT. Protein: CASGDSMNTEAFF.